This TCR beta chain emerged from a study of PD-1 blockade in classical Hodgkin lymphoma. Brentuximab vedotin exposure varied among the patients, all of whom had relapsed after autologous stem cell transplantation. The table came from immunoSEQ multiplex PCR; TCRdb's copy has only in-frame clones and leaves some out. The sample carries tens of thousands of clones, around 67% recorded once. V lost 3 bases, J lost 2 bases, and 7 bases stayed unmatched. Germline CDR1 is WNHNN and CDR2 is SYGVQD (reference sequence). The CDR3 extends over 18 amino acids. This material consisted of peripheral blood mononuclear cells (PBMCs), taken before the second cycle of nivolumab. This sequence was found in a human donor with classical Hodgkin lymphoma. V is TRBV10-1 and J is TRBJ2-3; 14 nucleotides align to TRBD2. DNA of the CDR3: TGCGCCAGCAGTGACGGGACTAGCGGGAGCTGGATCACAGATACGCAGTATTTT. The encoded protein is CASSDGTSGSWITDTQYF.